This T cell receptor beta chain was documented in a study of CD8 T cells in Susac syndrome. Broader study findings: It was acknowledged by the study that relatively few individuals were included in its TCR sequencing and HLA analysis.

The ends were cut back, 4 bases at V and 3 bases at J, with 11 bases in the middle. The germline V gene has CDR1 SGHRS and CDR2 YFSETQ. This CDR3 spans 13 amino acids. The study used healthy donors as controls matched for age and sex. The authors reverse transcribed about 0.5 to 1 ug RNA with random hexamers. Across 54 Vbeta and 13 Jbeta, TCR beta CDR3 was amplified with immunoSEQ multiplex PCR. In TCRdb, the immunoSEQ multiplex PCR reads were re-called with MiXCR into one record per CDR3 protein. The sample has over 100,000 distinct CDR3 sequences; nearly 95% are singletons. Of note for this clonotype: Its antigen is currently unknown.

The chain combines TRBV5-1 with TRBJ2-7, with D hard to call. The specimen sequenced was CD4+ T cells from PBMCs. This receptor was obtained from a human donor in good health. The CDR3 here is CASSNRVGYEQYF. In DNA, the CDR3 is TGCGCCAGCAGCAACCGCGTTGGCTACGAGCAGTACTTC.